A selection of T cell receptor beta chains follows, all from one sample in a study of T cell responses to AZD1222 COVID-19 vaccine. Generated by immunoSEQ multiplex PCR, the TCRdb table keeps only in-frame clones and is missing some. This table has fewer than 150,000 clones, 90% appearing once. Sequences were derived from peripheral blood, sampled on day 0 of AZD1222 vaccination. The source of these receptors is an adult in good health. Each CDR3 is given with its conserved first and last residue. D genes are given only for firm matches. The listing skips clone size in some rows; elsewhere it reads once, few, many or a size class.

j_gene: TRBJ1-3; v_gene: TRBV3-1/TRBV3-2; abundance: .; d_gene: TRBD1; CDR3aa: CASSQAFGQVPHSGNTIYF; CDR3nt: TGTGCCAGCAGCCAAGCGTTCGGACAGGTTCCCCACTCTGGAAACACCATATATTTT
j_gene: TRBJ1-4; v_gene: TRBV7-6; abundance: .; d_gene: .; CDR3aa: CASSGGGATELFF; CDR3nt: TGTGCCAGCAGCGGGGGCGGGGCCACAGAACTGTTTTTT
j_gene: TRBJ2-6; v_gene: TRBV15; abundance: .; d_gene: .; CDR3aa: CATSKGASGANVLTF; CDR3nt: TGTGCCACCAGCAAAGGGGCGAGCGGGGCCAACGTCCTGACTTTC
j_gene: TRBJ1-5; v_gene: TRBV18; abundance: .; d_gene: .; CDR3aa: CASSQKGDGQPQHF; CDR3nt: TGTGCCAGCTCTCAAAAGGGGGATGGTCAGCCCCAGCATTTT
j_gene: TRBJ1-2; v_gene: TRBV12-3/TRBV12-4; abundance: .; d_gene: TRBD1; CDR3aa: CASSFAHRGHYTF; CDR3nt: TGTGCCAGCAGTTTCGCCCACAGGGGGCACTACACCTTC
j_gene: TRBJ2-3; v_gene: TRBV21-1; abundance: .; d_gene: .; CDR3aa: CASSRGQRPSSTDTQYF; CDR3nt: TGTGCCAGCAGCAGGGGCCAGCGCCCATCTAGCACAGATACGCAGTATTTT
j_gene: TRBJ1-2; v_gene: TRBV7-9; abundance: .; d_gene: TRBD1; CDR3aa: CASSLSGQGNYGYTF; CDR3nt: TGTGCCAGCAGCTTAAGCGGACAGGGGAACTATGGCTACACCTTC
j_gene: TRBJ1-6; v_gene: TRBV5-6; abundance: once; d_gene: .; CDR3aa: CASSLRRADSPLHF; CDR3nt: TGTGCCAGCAGCTTGAGGAGGGCTGATTCACCCCTCCACTTT
j_gene: TRBJ2-5; v_gene: TRBV2; abundance: .; d_gene: .; CDR3aa: CASARGDQETQYF; CDR3nt: TGTGCCAGCGCCCGCGGCGACCAAGAGACCCAGTACTTC
j_gene: TRBJ1-4; v_gene: TRBV19; abundance: .; d_gene: TRBD1; CDR3aa: CASSIQGAANEKLFF; CDR3nt: TGTGCCAGTAGTATACAGGGGGCTGCTAATGAAAAACTGTTTTTT
j_gene: TRBJ2-3; v_gene: TRBV14; abundance: .; d_gene: .; CDR3aa: CASSQVPTDTQYF; CDR3nt: TGTGCCAGCAGCCAAGTTCCCACAGATACGCAGTATTTT
j_gene: TRBJ1-3; v_gene: TRBV27; abundance: .; d_gene: .; CDR3aa: CASREGNTIYF; CDR3nt: TGTGCCAGCAGGGAAGGAAACACCATATATTTT
j_gene: TRBJ2-5; v_gene: TRBV6-4; abundance: .; d_gene: .; CDR3aa: CASSRASWETQYF; CDR3nt: TGTGCCAGCAGTCGGGCAAGCTGGGAGACCCAGTACTTC
j_gene: TRBJ2-1; v_gene: TRBV5-4; abundance: .; d_gene: .; CDR3aa: CASSLYSHYGDNEQFF; CDR3nt: TGTGCCAGCAGCTTGTACTCCCATTATGGGGACAATGAGCAGTTCTTC
j_gene: TRBJ2-3; v_gene: TRBV20-1; abundance: .; d_gene: .; CDR3aa: CSASDRGRGTDTQYF; CDR3nt: TGCAGTGCTAGTGATCGGGGGAGAGGCACAGATACGCAGTATTTT
j_gene: TRBJ2-7; v_gene: TRBV11-2; abundance: .; d_gene: .; CDR3aa: CASSLTASPEQYF; CDR3nt: TGTGCCAGCAGCTTAACGGCCTCCCCTGAGCAGTACTTC
j_gene: TRBJ1-6; v_gene: TRBV10-3; abundance: .; d_gene: TRBD1; CDR3aa: CAIRQGSVDSPLHF; CDR3nt: TGTGCCATCAGACAGGGGTCAGTCGACTCACCCCTCCACTTT
j_gene: TRBJ2-1; v_gene: TRBV18; abundance: .; d_gene: TRBD2; CDR3aa: CASSLLGLAGGPVEVF; CDR3nt: TGTGCCAGCTCCCTACTAGGACTAGCGGGAGGGCCGGTCGAGGTCTTC
j_gene: TRBJ1-4; v_gene: TRBV19; abundance: once; d_gene: TRBD1; CDR3aa: CASAGTGDEKLFF; CDR3nt: TGTGCCAGTGCCGGGACAGGGGATGAAAAACTGTTTTTT
j_gene: TRBJ1-5; v_gene: TRBV3-1/TRBV3-2; abundance: .; d_gene: .; CDR3aa: CASSPSAGGNQPQHF; CDR3nt: TGTGCCAGCAGCCCATCTGCAGGGGGCAATCAGCCCCAGCATTTT
j_gene: TRBJ1-5; v_gene: TRBV7-2; abundance: .; d_gene: TRBD1; CDR3aa: CASSYQDRGVQPQHF; CDR3nt: TGTGCCAGCAGCTATCAGGACAGGGGGGTGCAGCCCCAGCATTTT
j_gene: TRBJ1-2; v_gene: TRBV29-1; abundance: .; d_gene: .; CDR3aa: CSVRPRLGDGYTF; CDR3nt: TGCAGCGTTCGTCCCCGACTGGGGGATGGCTACACCTTC
j_gene: TRBJ1-4; v_gene: TRBV7-2; abundance: .; d_gene: TRBD1; CDR3aa: CASSEGTGNEKLFF; CDR3nt: TGTGCCAGCAGCGAGGGGACAGGGAATGAAAAACTGTTTTTT
j_gene: TRBJ1-3; v_gene: TRBV5-1; abundance: .; d_gene: TRBD1; CDR3aa: CASSSLPPGQGSGNTIYF; CDR3nt: TGCGCCAGCAGTTCATTACCCCCGGGACAGGGTTCAGGAAACACCATATATTTT
j_gene: TRBJ2-3; v_gene: TRBV5-4; abundance: .; d_gene: .; CDR3aa: CASSLEALPQVDTQYF; CDR3nt: TGTGCCAGCAGCTTGGAGGCCCTGCCGCAAGTGGATACGCAGTATTTT
j_gene: TRBJ2-3; v_gene: TRBV27; abundance: .; d_gene: .; CDR3aa: CASSLNLARDTQYF; CDR3nt: TGTGCCAGCAGTTTGAACCTAGCGAGAGATACGCAGTATTTT
j_gene: TRBJ1-6; v_gene: TRBV19; abundance: .; d_gene: .; CDR3aa: CASSITGSASPLHF; CDR3nt: TGTGCCAGTAGTATTACAGGATCAGCTTCACCCCTCCACTTT
j_gene: TRBJ1-1; v_gene: TRBV5-4; abundance: .; d_gene: .; CDR3aa: CASSYDRSATEAFF; CDR3nt: TGTGCCAGCAGCTACGACAGGTCGGCCACTGAAGCTTTCTTT
j_gene: TRBJ1-6; v_gene: TRBV6-2/TRBV6-3; abundance: .; d_gene: TRBD1; CDR3aa: CASSYRRTGGSPLHF; CDR3nt: TGTGCCAGCAGTTACCGCCGGACAGGGGGTTCACCCCTCCACTTT
j_gene: TRBJ1-2; v_gene: TRBV4-1; abundance: .; d_gene: .; CDR3aa: CASSQTDLGTAHRDYTF; CDR3nt: TGCGCCAGCAGCCAAACCGACCTTGGGACGGCCCATAGGGACTACACCTTC
j_gene: TRBJ2-7; v_gene: TRBV6-4; abundance: few; d_gene: TRBD2; CDR3aa: CASSELAGTGEQYF; CDR3nt: TGTGCCAGCAGTGAATTAGCGGGGACCGGCGAGCAGTACTTC
j_gene: TRBJ1-2; v_gene: TRBV5-3; abundance: once; d_gene: .; CDR3aa: CARSLVGGRAMSGYTF; CDR3nt: TGTGCCAGAAGCTTGGTAGGGGGACGAGCGATGTCGGGCTACACCTTC
j_gene: TRBJ1-4; v_gene: TRBV3-1/TRBV3-2; abundance: .; d_gene: .; CDR3aa: CASSHILGSGEKLFF; CDR3nt: TGTGCCAGCAGCCACATACTGGGGTCGGGTGAAAAACTGTTTTTT
j_gene: TRBJ2-7; v_gene: TRBV7-8; abundance: .; d_gene: TRBD2; CDR3aa: CASSLAYPTSGRHEQYF; CDR3nt: TGTGCCAGCAGCTTAGCGTATCCCACTAGCGGGAGACACGAGCAGTACTTC
j_gene: TRBJ2-2; v_gene: TRBV6-1; abundance: .; d_gene: .; CDR3aa: CASSEAGRVVRSELFF; CDR3nt: TGTGCCAGCAGTGAAGCGGGCAGGGTAGTCAGGTCGGAGCTGTTTTTT
j_gene: TRBJ2-5; v_gene: TRBV5-1; abundance: .; d_gene: .; CDR3aa: CASSLSTAQETQYF; CDR3nt: TGCGCCAGCAGCCTCAGTACAGCGCAAGAGACCCAGTACTTC
j_gene: TRBJ2-7; v_gene: TRBV5-1; abundance: .; d_gene: .; CDR3aa: CASSPGFTAVEQYF; CDR3nt: TGCGCCAGCAGCCCAGGGTTTACGGCGGTCGAGCAGTACTTC
j_gene: TRBJ1-2; v_gene: TRBV3-1/TRBV3-2; abundance: .; d_gene: .; CDR3aa: CASSPMWGEYGYTF; CDR3nt: TGTGCCAGCAGCCCCATGTGGGGTGAGTATGGCTACACCTTC
j_gene: TRBJ2-1; v_gene: TRBV27; abundance: once; d_gene: TRBD2; CDR3aa: CASSIVAGARPNEQFF; CDR3nt: TGTGCCAGCAGTATTGTAGCGGGGGCTCGACCCAATGAGCAGTTCTTC
j_gene: TRBJ2-7; v_gene: TRBV6-5; abundance: once; d_gene: TRBD1; CDR3aa: CASSWTGLRYEQYF; CDR3nt: TGTGCCAGCAGTTGGACAGGGTTAAGGTACGAGCAGTACTTC
j_gene: TRBJ2-4; v_gene: TRBV7-2; abundance: .; d_gene: .; CDR3aa: CASSLVGGLAKNIQYF; CDR3nt: TGTGCCAGCAGCTTAGTAGGAGGGTTAGCCAAAAACATTCAGTACTTC
j_gene: TRBJ2-2; v_gene: TRBV19; abundance: .; d_gene: TRBD1; CDR3aa: CASIFGQGVGGELFF; CDR3nt: TGTGCCAGTATCTTTGGACAGGGGGTCGGCGGGGAGCTGTTTTTT
j_gene: TRBJ2-5; v_gene: TRBV7-7; abundance: .; d_gene: TRBD2; CDR3aa: CASSNRVSAGGGETQYF; CDR3nt: TGTGCCAGCAGCAATAGGGTGTCAGCGGGGGGCGGAGAGACCCAGTACTTC